Listed below are T cell receptor beta chains from one sample, sequenced in a study of blood T cell repertoires in COVID-19. TCRdb keeps only in-frame clones here, not all; method: immunoSEQ multiplex PCR. The sample lists 150,000 to 200,000 clones, more than 80% occurring once. The sequenced material came from peripheral blood. All receptors derive from a human donor in a cohort sampled during active COVID-19. The CDR3 runs from the conserved cysteine through the conserved F or W. D genes are given only for firm matches. Clone size is not always given. Where it is, it says once, few, many or a class for expanded clones.

cdr3_nt: TGTGCCAGCAGCTTACTCTTAGCGGGGGAGCAGTTCTTC
cdr3_aa: CASSLLLAGEQFF
j_call: TRBJ2-1
d_call: TRBD2
clone_size: -
cdr3_length: 13
v_call: TRBV7-2

cdr3_nt: TGTGCCACCAGTGACCCGGGACACCTTGTTGGCACAGATACGCAGTATTTT
cdr3_aa: CATSDPGHLVGTDTQYF
j_call: TRBJ2-3
d_call: -
clone_size: -
cdr3_length: 17
v_call: TRBV24-1

cdr3_nt: TGTGCCAGCAGCCAAAGACAGACTGATACGCAGTATTTT
cdr3_aa: CASSQRQTDTQYF
j_call: TRBJ2-3
d_call: -
clone_size: -
cdr3_length: 13
v_call: TRBV7-9

cdr3_nt: TGTGCCAGCAGCCACACCTGGAAGGGGGAGACCCAGTACTTC
cdr3_aa: CASSHTWKGETQYF
j_call: TRBJ2-5
d_call: -
clone_size: -
cdr3_length: 14
v_call: TRBV11-2

cdr3_nt: TGTGCCAGCAGTTACTTTACTCGTACGAGCTCCTACGAGCAGTACTTC
cdr3_aa: CASSYFTRTSSYEQYF
j_call: TRBJ2-7
d_call: -
clone_size: -
cdr3_length: 16
v_call: TRBV6-5

cdr3_nt: TGTGCCAGCTCACCCAGGGACTCCAGACGGGTACATGAGCAGTTCTTC
cdr3_aa: CASSPRDSRRVHEQFF
j_call: TRBJ2-1
d_call: -
clone_size: -
cdr3_length: 16
v_call: TRBV18

cdr3_nt: TGCGCCAGCAGTACTTACCTAGCGGGGGGGAACAATGAGCAGTTCTTC
cdr3_aa: CASSTYLAGGNNEQFF
j_call: TRBJ2-1
d_call: TRBD2
clone_size: -
cdr3_length: 16
v_call: TRBV5-1

cdr3_nt: TGTGCCAGCAGTTACGGGACAGGGGTAAACGAGCAGTACTTC
cdr3_aa: CASSYGTGVNEQYF
j_call: TRBJ2-7
d_call: TRBD1
clone_size: -
cdr3_length: 14
v_call: TRBV6-2/TRBV6-3

cdr3_nt: TGTGCCAGCTCACCACCCTTCGACAGGGCAGGAGTTTACGAGCAGTACTTC
cdr3_aa: CASSPPFDRAGVYEQYF
j_call: TRBJ2-7
d_call: TRBD1
clone_size: once
cdr3_length: 17
v_call: TRBV18

cdr3_nt: TGTGCCAGCAGTTACCGAGGGGGTCCCACCCCTGAAGCTTTCTTT
cdr3_aa: CASSYRGGPTPEAFF
j_call: TRBJ1-1
d_call: -
clone_size: -
cdr3_length: 15
v_call: TRBV6-5

cdr3_nt: TGTGCCAGCAGCTTCACCAGGGGTTTGTTTTCACCCCTCCACTTT
cdr3_aa: CASSFTRGLFSPLHF
j_call: TRBJ1-6
d_call: -
clone_size: -
cdr3_length: 15
v_call: TRBV7-9

cdr3_nt: TGTGCCAGCAGTTACCGCGACAGGGGTGGCGAGCAGTACTTC
cdr3_aa: CASSYRDRGGEQYF
j_call: TRBJ2-7
d_call: TRBD1
clone_size: -
cdr3_length: 14
v_call: TRBV6-5

cdr3_nt: TGTGCCTGCCAAGGAACCGGGACTAGAGGGGACGGGGAGCTGTTTTTT
cdr3_aa: CACQGTGTRGDGELFF
j_call: TRBJ2-2
d_call: TRBD2
clone_size: -
cdr3_length: 16
v_call: TRBV30

cdr3_nt: TGTGCCAGTACCTCCCCCCCGGGGGAAAAACTGTTTTTT
cdr3_aa: CASTSPPGEKLFF
j_call: TRBJ1-4
d_call: -
clone_size: -
cdr3_length: 13
v_call: TRBV19

cdr3_nt: TGCAGCGCTACGGACAGGGCCTATGGCTACACCTTC
cdr3_aa: CSATDRAYGYTF
j_call: TRBJ1-2
d_call: TRBD1
clone_size: -
cdr3_length: 12
v_call: TRBV29-1

cdr3_nt: TGTGCCAGCAGCTTAGATCCGGGACAGGGGCGAAGCTCCTACGAGCAGTACTTC
cdr3_aa: CASSLDPGQGRSSYEQYF
j_call: TRBJ2-7
d_call: TRBD1
clone_size: -
cdr3_length: 18
v_call: TRBV11-2

cdr3_nt: TGTGCCAGCAGCGGACCGGGACTCACAGATACGCAGTATTTT
cdr3_aa: CASSGPGLTDTQYF
j_call: TRBJ2-3
d_call: -
clone_size: -
cdr3_length: 14
v_call: TRBV9

cdr3_nt: TGTGCCAGCAGCACCCAGGGCTACGGTGAGCAGTTCTTC
cdr3_aa: CASSTQGYGEQFF
j_call: TRBJ2-1
d_call: -
clone_size: -
cdr3_length: 13
v_call: TRBV3-1/TRBV3-2

cdr3_nt: TGTGCCAGCAGTTTTCCGGCGGCAGGGGAGTATGAGCAGTTCTTC
cdr3_aa: CASSFPAAGEYEQFF
j_call: TRBJ2-1
d_call: -
clone_size: once
cdr3_length: 15
v_call: TRBV28

cdr3_nt: TGTGCCAGCACCGAGGACAGGGGTTTTGTAGAGACCCAGTACTTC
cdr3_aa: CASTEDRGFVETQYF
j_call: TRBJ2-5
d_call: TRBD1
clone_size: once
cdr3_length: 15
v_call: TRBV2

cdr3_nt: TGCAGTGCTGGTGAGGGACAGGGAGCTACAGATACGCAGTATTTT
cdr3_aa: CSAGEGQGATDTQYF
j_call: TRBJ2-3
d_call: TRBD1
clone_size: -
cdr3_length: 15
v_call: TRBV20-1

cdr3_nt: TGTGCCAGCAGCCAAGAAAGCAGGCCCAACACCGGGGAGCTGTTTTTT
cdr3_aa: CASSQESRPNTGELFF
j_call: TRBJ2-2
d_call: -
clone_size: -
cdr3_length: 16
v_call: TRBV14

cdr3_nt: TGTGCCATCAGTGAGTCGCTTAGAAGTGCCTACGAGCAGTACTTC
cdr3_aa: CAISESLRSAYEQYF
j_call: TRBJ2-7
d_call: -
clone_size: -
cdr3_length: 15
v_call: TRBV10-3

cdr3_nt: TGTGCCAGCAGCTTATCGGCGGAGGTATATGGCTACACCTTC
cdr3_aa: CASSLSAEVYGYTF
j_call: TRBJ1-2
d_call: -
clone_size: -
cdr3_length: 14
v_call: TRBV5-5

cdr3_nt: TGTGCCAGCAGCCATACCGGGACAGGGAGAGAAAAACTGTTTTTT
cdr3_aa: CASSHTGTGREKLFF
j_call: TRBJ1-4
d_call: TRBD1
clone_size: -
cdr3_length: 15
v_call: TRBV3-1/TRBV3-2

cdr3_nt: TGTGCCAGCAGCTTGGTTCAGGGGCAAGGCACTGAAGCTTTCTTT
cdr3_aa: CASSLVQGQGTEAFF
j_call: TRBJ1-1
d_call: -
clone_size: -
cdr3_length: 15
v_call: TRBV5-5

cdr3_nt: TGTGCCAGCAGCCTTCGTCCGCCCGGGAACACTGAAGCTTTCTTT
cdr3_aa: CASSLRPPGNTEAFF
j_call: TRBJ1-1
d_call: -
clone_size: -
cdr3_length: 15
v_call: TRBV7-2

cdr3_nt: TGTGCCAGCAGCCAAGGTCAAGCTGTAGAGACCCAGTACTTC
cdr3_aa: CASSQGQAVETQYF
j_call: TRBJ2-5
d_call: -
clone_size: -
cdr3_length: 14
v_call: TRBV4-2

cdr3_nt: TGTGCCAGCAGCGCTCTAGATACGCCCGGGGAGCTGTTTTTT
cdr3_aa: CASSALDTPGELFF
j_call: TRBJ2-2
d_call: -
clone_size: -
cdr3_length: 14
v_call: TRBV9

cdr3_nt: TGTGCCAGCAGTTACCTCGGAACAGGGGCCAATGAGCAGTTCTTC
cdr3_aa: CASSYLGTGANEQFF
j_call: TRBJ2-1
d_call: TRBD1
clone_size: -
cdr3_length: 15
v_call: TRBV6-5

cdr3_nt: TGCGCCAGCAGCGTCAGGGTTAACACTGAAGCTTTCTTT
cdr3_aa: CASSVRVNTEAFF
j_call: TRBJ1-1
d_call: -
clone_size: few
cdr3_length: 13
v_call: TRBV5-1

cdr3_nt: TGTGCCAGCAGCCGATCCAGGGATACGCAGTATTTT
cdr3_aa: CASSRSRDTQYF
j_call: TRBJ2-3
d_call: -
clone_size: -
cdr3_length: 12
v_call: TRBV11-2

cdr3_nt: TGTGCCAGCAGCTTAGGTGACGGGATCGAGCAGTACTTC
cdr3_aa: CASSLGDGIEQYF
j_call: TRBJ2-7
d_call: -
clone_size: -
cdr3_length: 13
v_call: TRBV7-9

cdr3_nt: TGTGCCAGCAGTTCCCTCGGAGGGGACGGGGTTCAGCCCCAGCATTTT
cdr3_aa: CASSSLGGDGVQPQHF
j_call: TRBJ1-5
d_call: -
clone_size: -
cdr3_length: 16
v_call: TRBV28

cdr3_nt: TGTGCCAGCAGCCCAGGGGCCAGCTCCTACGAGCAGTACTTC
cdr3_aa: CASSPGASSYEQYF
j_call: TRBJ2-7
d_call: -
clone_size: -
cdr3_length: 14
v_call: TRBV7-2

cdr3_nt: TGTGCCAGCAGCTTATTCCGACAGCCCGGCACAGATACGCAGTATTTT
cdr3_aa: CASSLFRQPGTDTQYF
j_call: TRBJ2-3
d_call: -
clone_size: -
cdr3_length: 16
v_call: TRBV7-2

cdr3_nt: TGTGCCAGTAGTCCATGGACAGGGACCACTGAAGCTTTCTTT
cdr3_aa: CASSPWTGTTEAFF
j_call: TRBJ1-1
d_call: TRBD1
clone_size: -
cdr3_length: 14
v_call: TRBV5-4

cdr3_nt: TGCGCCAGCAGCTTGGCAGGGACAGGGAGGTATGGCTACACCTTC
cdr3_aa: CASSLAGTGRYGYTF
j_call: TRBJ1-2
d_call: TRBD1
clone_size: -
cdr3_length: 15
v_call: TRBV5-1

cdr3_nt: TGTGCCTGGAGTGAACGGAGCTCTGGAAACACCATATATTTT
cdr3_aa: CAWSERSSGNTIYF
j_call: TRBJ1-3
d_call: -
clone_size: -
cdr3_length: 14
v_call: TRBV30

cdr3_nt: TGTGCCAGCTCAGAGGGACTAGCGGGGGGCACAGATACGCAGTATTTT
cdr3_aa: CASSEGLAGGTDTQYF
j_call: TRBJ2-3
d_call: TRBD2
clone_size: -
cdr3_length: 16
v_call: TRBV18

cdr3_nt: TGTGCCAGCAGCTTGGGACTAGCGGGTTCAGATACGCAGTATTTT
cdr3_aa: CASSLGLAGSDTQYF
j_call: TRBJ2-3
d_call: TRBD2
clone_size: -
cdr3_length: 15
v_call: TRBV7-2

cdr3_nt: TGTGCCACCATGCTGGTGGGGGGGCTGACAGATACGCAGTATTTT
cdr3_aa: CATMLVGGLTDTQYF
j_call: TRBJ2-3
d_call: -
clone_size: -
cdr3_length: 15
v_call: TRBV15

cdr3_nt: TGTGCCAGCAGCAAGCGGGAGGTTCGCACAGATACGCAGTATTTT
cdr3_aa: CASSKREVRTDTQYF
j_call: TRBJ2-3
d_call: TRBD2
clone_size: -
cdr3_length: 15
v_call: TRBV11-2

cdr3_nt: TGTGCCAGCAGTTTTTCCGGGACTGGTTTTAATGAGCAGTTCTTC
cdr3_aa: CASSFSGTGFNEQFF
j_call: TRBJ2-1
d_call: -
clone_size: few
cdr3_length: 15
v_call: TRBV6-5

cdr3_nt: TGCGCCAGCAGCCACGTCTTAAACACTGAAGCTTTCTTT
cdr3_aa: CASSHVLNTEAFF
j_call: TRBJ1-1
d_call: -
clone_size: -
cdr3_length: 13
v_call: TRBV4-3

cdr3_nt: TGTGCCAGCAGTTCCCCCGGACAGGCCAGCACAGATACGCAGTATTTT
cdr3_aa: CASSSPGQASTDTQYF
j_call: TRBJ2-3
d_call: TRBD1
clone_size: -
cdr3_length: 16
v_call: TRBV6-5

cdr3_nt: TGTGCCAGCAGCTCCGGACAGACCTACGAGCAGTACTTC
cdr3_aa: CASSSGQTYEQYF
j_call: TRBJ2-7
d_call: -
clone_size: -
cdr3_length: 13
v_call: TRBV7-9

cdr3_nt: TGTGCCAGCAGTTACTCGAGAAGTAGCGGGGACTCCTACGAGCAGTACTTC
cdr3_aa: CASSYSRSSGDSYEQYF
j_call: TRBJ2-7
d_call: TRBD2
clone_size: -
cdr3_length: 17
v_call: TRBV6-2/TRBV6-3

cdr3_nt: TGCAGCGTTGACAGTAAGGAGACCCAGTACTTC
cdr3_aa: CSVDSKETQYF
j_call: TRBJ2-5
d_call: -
clone_size: -
cdr3_length: 11
v_call: TRBV29-1

cdr3_nt: TGTGCCTGGACCCCACTAGCGCACCCCTACGAGCAGTACTTC
cdr3_aa: CAWTPLAHPYEQYF
j_call: TRBJ2-7
d_call: TRBD2
clone_size: -
cdr3_length: 14
v_call: TRBV30